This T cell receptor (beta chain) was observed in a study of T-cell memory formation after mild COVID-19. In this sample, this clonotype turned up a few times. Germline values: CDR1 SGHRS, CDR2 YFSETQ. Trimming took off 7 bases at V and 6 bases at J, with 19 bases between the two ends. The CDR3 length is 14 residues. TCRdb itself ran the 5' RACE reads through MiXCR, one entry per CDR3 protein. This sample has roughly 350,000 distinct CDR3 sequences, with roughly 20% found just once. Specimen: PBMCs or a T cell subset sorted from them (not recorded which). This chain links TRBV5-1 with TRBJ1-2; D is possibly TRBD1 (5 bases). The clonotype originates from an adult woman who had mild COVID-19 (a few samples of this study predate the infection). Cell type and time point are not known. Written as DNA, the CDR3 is TGCGCCAGCTGCTCTGGTGTCAAAGGGGATGGCTACACCTTC. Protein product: CASCSGVKGDGYTF.